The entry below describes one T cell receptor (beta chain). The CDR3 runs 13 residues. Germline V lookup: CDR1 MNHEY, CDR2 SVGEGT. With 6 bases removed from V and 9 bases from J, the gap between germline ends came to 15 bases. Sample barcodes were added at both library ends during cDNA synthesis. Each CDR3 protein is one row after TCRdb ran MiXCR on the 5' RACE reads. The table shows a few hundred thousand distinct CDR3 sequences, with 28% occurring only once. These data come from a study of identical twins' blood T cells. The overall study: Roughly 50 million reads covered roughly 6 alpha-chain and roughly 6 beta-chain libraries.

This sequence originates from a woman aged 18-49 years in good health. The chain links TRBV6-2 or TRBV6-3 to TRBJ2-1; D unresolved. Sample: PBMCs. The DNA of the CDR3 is TGTGCCAGCAGCCCATCCGTGGAAATTGAGCAGTTCTTC. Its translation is CASSPSVEIEQFF.